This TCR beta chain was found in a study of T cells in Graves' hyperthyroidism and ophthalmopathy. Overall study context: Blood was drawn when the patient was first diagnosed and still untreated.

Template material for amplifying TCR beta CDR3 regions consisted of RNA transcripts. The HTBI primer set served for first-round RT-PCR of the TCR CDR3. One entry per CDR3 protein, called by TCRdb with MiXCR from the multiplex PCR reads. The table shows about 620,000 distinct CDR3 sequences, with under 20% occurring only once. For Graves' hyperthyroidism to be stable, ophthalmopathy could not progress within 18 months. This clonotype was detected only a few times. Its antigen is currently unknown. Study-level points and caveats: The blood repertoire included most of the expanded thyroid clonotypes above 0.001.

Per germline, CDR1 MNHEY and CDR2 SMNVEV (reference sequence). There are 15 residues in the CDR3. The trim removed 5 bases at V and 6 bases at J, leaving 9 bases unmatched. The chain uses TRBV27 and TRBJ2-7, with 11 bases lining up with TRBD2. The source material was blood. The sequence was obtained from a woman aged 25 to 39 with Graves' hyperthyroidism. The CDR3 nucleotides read TGTGCCAGCAGTATCTTAGCGGGAGGGCAGGGCGAGCAGTACTTC. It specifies CASSILAGGQGEQYF.